A single sample gave rise to the 8 T cell receptor beta chains below, sequenced in a study of human T cells and chemical hapten exposure. The time point denotes: patch test 2, 6 weeks after DPC sensitization. Treatment described: therapeutic diphenylcyclopropenone sensitization with weekly scalp DPC. TCRdb fed the RACE reads into MiXCR, producing one record per CDR3 protein. The sample shows approximately 97,000 distinct CDR3 sequences, roughly an eighth of them seen only once. This sample comprised whole blood, obtained in connection with sensitization to the hapten diphenylcyclopropenone (DPC). The receptors come from a woman aged 40-49 years with alopecia areata. Some clones in this sample may be carry-over from other donors' samples.

The sample holds a few counts of this clonotype. V is TRBV10-3 and J is TRBJ1-1; 7 bases map to TRBD1. Germline lookup yields CDR1 ENHRY and CDR2 SYGVKD. V was clipped by 7 bases and J by 1 base; unmatched bases: 6. The CDR3 length is 14 residues. The CDR3 is CAITPRTGNTEAFF. As DNA, the CDR3 is TGTGCCATCACCCCCCGGACAGGGAACACTGAAGCTTTCTTT.

This rearrangement joins TRBV7-2 to TRBJ1-1; unclear D gene. With 2 bases removed from V and 6 bases from J, the gap between germline ends came to 16 bases. Germline V gene data show CDR1 as SGHTA and CDR2 as FQGNSA. This CDR3 is 15 amino acids long. The CDR3 loop reads CASSLSLGPTSEAFF. For the CDR3, the DNA is TGTGCCAGCAGCTTATCCCTCGGCCCTACGTCTGAAGCTTTCTTT. The variable domain in full, with the rest retrieved from reference TRBV7-2 and TRBJ1-1, is GAGVSQSPSNKVTEKGKDVELRCDPISGHTALYWYRQSLGQGLEFLIYFQGNSAPDKSGLPSDRFSAERTGGSVSTLTIQRTQQEDSAVYLCASSLSLGPTSEAFFGQGTRLTVV.

This rearrangement joins TRBV20-1 to TRBJ2-2; 11 bases map to TRBD2. The V gene's germline CDR1 is DFQATT and CDR2 SNEGSKA (reference sequence). This CDR3 comprises 13 residues. V gave up 5 bases and J gave up 5 bases; unmatched junction bases: 1. CDR3 loop: CSAPSGRTGELFF. In DNA form, the CDR3 reads TGCAGTGCTCCTAGCGGGAGGACCGGGGAGCTGTTTTTT.

This clonotype has at least ten counts. CDR3 DNA sequence: TGCAGCGTTGCTGGGGTTGCAACTAATGAAAAACTGTTTTTT. This sequence encodes CSVAGVATNEKLFF. The chain combines TRBV29-1 with TRBJ1-4; D call uncertain. Germline CDR1 is SQVTM and CDR2 is ANQGSEA. CDR3 size: 14 residues. V shed 4 bases and J shed 0 bases, with 9 bases lying between them.

This clonotype occurred a few times. V gene TRBV6-2 or TRBV6-3 combines with J gene TRBJ2-3, with D maybe TRBD1 (6 bases). The CDR3 has 14 residues. Germline-derived CDR1 and CDR2 are MNHEY and SVGEGT. Trimming pared 8 bases from V and 6 bases from J, leaving 18 bases between. The CDR3 DNA sequence: TGTGCCAGCCAAGGACAGTCGGGTAGGGATACGCAGTATTTT. Its translation: CASQGQSGRDTQYF.

The genes are TRBV12-3 or TRBV12-4 and TRBJ1-1; a weak D match, TRBD1 (5 bases). CDR3 length: 15 amino acids. The V end was cut by 3 bases, the J end by 1 base, with 12 bases between. CDR3 DNA: TGTGCCAGCAGTTTCATCCGACAGCCGAACACTGAAGCTTTCTTT. It codes for CASSFIRQPNTEAFF.

This clonotype was seen many times. The CDR3 DNA reads TGCGCCAGCAGCACCTCCCGGGACAGGGATAAGGGTGAGCAGTTCTTC. It is translated as CASSTSRDRDKGEQFF. The chain joins TRBV5-1 to TRBJ2-1, with 9 bases aligning to TRBD1. V trimming: 4 bases; J trimming: 9 bases; junction bases outside the gene matches: 14. Germline V lookup: CDR1 SGHRS, CDR2 YFSETQ. The CDR3 sequence is 16 residues long.

This clonotype has a count of ten or more. The chain carries TRBV7-2 and TRBJ2-3; 9 bases align to TRBD2. V dropped 5 bases and J dropped 5; count of bases not matched to a gene: 8. The CDR3 has 15 amino acids. Germline-derived CDR1 and CDR2 are SGHTA and FQGNSA. The CDR3 nucleotides are TGTGCCAGCAGCACGACTAGCGGAGGTGGAGATACGCAGTATTTT. Translation gives CASSTTSGGGDTQYF.